The 16 T cell receptor beta chains below come from one sample, sequenced in a study of blood T cell repertoires in COVID-19. The table came from immunoSEQ multiplex PCR; TCRdb's copy has only in-frame clones and leaves some out. The sample contains around 260,000 clones, over 75% of which appear only once. The sequenced sample was PBMCs or T cells enriched from blood (not recorded which). The receptors were sampled from a woman in her 30s who had recovered from COVID-19.

This clone was seen only once. The chain links TRBV28 to TRBJ1-2; TRBD1 matches 10 bases. This CDR3 is built from 15 residues. V gave up 5 bases and J gave up 2 bases; unmatched junction bases: 5. Germline CDR1 and CDR2: MDHEN and SYDVKM. The CDR3 is CASSPGQGWNYGYTF. The CDR3 DNA follows: TGTGCCAGCAGTCCGGGACAGGGGTGGAACTATGGCTACACCTTC.

This clone was recorded at least ten times. The J gene is TRBJ2-7, the V gene TRBV5-5; possibly TRBD1 for D (7 bases). Germline V lookup: CDR1 SGHKS, CDR2 YYEKEE (reference sequence). V lost 4 bases and J lost 2, with 16 bases in between. This CDR3 contains 15 residues. Here the CDR3 reads CASSAGQYLAYEQYF. In DNA, the CDR3 is TGTGCCAGCAGCGCGGGACAGTACCTAGCCTACGAGCAGTACTTC. Using reference TRBV5-5 and TRBJ2-7 for the parts outside the CDR3, the full variable domain is DAGVTQSPTHLIKTRGQQVTLRCSPISGHKSVSWYQQVLGQGPQFIFQYYEKEERGRGNFPDRFSARQFPNYSSELNVNALLLGDSALYLCASSAGQYLAYEQYFGPGTRLTVT.

In DNA, the CDR3 is TGTGCCAGCAGCCAAGCCAGCGGGCCCACAGATACGCAGTATTTT. Its protein is CASSQASGPTDTQYF. V and J are TRBV3-1 (or the pseudogene TRBV3-2) and TRBJ2-3; a weak D match, TRBD2 (6 bases). The CDR3 is made up of 15 amino acids. The V gene lost 1 base and the J gene lost 2 bases, with 10 bases spanning the gap. The germline V gene encodes CDR1 LGHDT and CDR2 YNNKEL (reference sequence).

The chain employs TRBV21-1 and TRBJ2-4; TRBD1 was called by the table and not checked on the DNA. TRBV21-1 is annotated as a pseudogene. CDR3 length: 19 amino acids. CDR3 in amino acids: CASSKRVGQGVRPKNIQYF. The CDR3 DNA reads as TGTGCCAGCAGCAAAAGGGTAGGCCAGGGGGTCCGTCCCAAAAACATTCAGTACTTC.

V and J are TRBV5-5 and TRBJ2-5; no clear D gene. CDR3 length: 12 amino acids. The germline gives CDR1 SGHKS, CDR2 YYEKEE (reference sequence). V lost 4 bases to trimming and J lost 5 bases, with 9 bases between them. The DNA for the CDR3 is TGTGCCAGCAGCCGCTTCGAGGAGACCCAGTACTTC. This sequence encodes CASSRFEETQYF.

The chain employs TRBV3-1 (or the pseudogene TRBV3-2) and TRBJ2-7, with D possibly matching TRBD1 (6 bases). Per the germline V gene, CDR1 is LGHDT and CDR2 is YNNKEL (reference sequence). The CDR3 is made up of 14 amino acids. The ends were cut back, 4 bases at V and 4 bases at J, with 14 bases in the middle. The CDR3 is CASSPLQGKYEQYF. The CDR3 nucleotides are TGTGCCAGCAGCCCTCTACAGGGAAAATACGAGCAGTACTTC.

The chain links TRBV7-7 to TRBJ2-1; 8 bases align to TRBD1. Germline CDR1 and CDR2: SSHAT and FNYEAQ (reference sequence). The ends lost 5 bases at V and 8 bases at J; junction bases unmatched: 11. The CDR3 is made up of 15 amino acids. This CDR3 is CASSLGQGHTDEQFF. In nucleotides, the CDR3 is TGTGCCAGCAGCCTCGGACAGGGCCACACGGATGAGCAGTTCTTC. Full variable domain (missing parts from reference TRBV7-7 and TRBJ2-1): GAGVSQSPRYKVTKRGQDVTLRCDPISSHATLYWYQQALGQGPEFLTYFNYEAQPDKSGLPSDRFSAERPEGSISTLTIQRTEQRDSAMYRCASSLGQGHTDEQFFGPGTRLTVL.

The rearrangement uses TRBV5-8 and TRBJ2-7; possible D gene TRBD1, 6 bases. V was pared by 1 base and J by 4 bases, with 9 bases between. Germline CDR1 is SGHTS and CDR2 is YDEGEE. CDR3 length: 13 residues. The CDR3 here is CASSLRRGYEQYF. DNA for the CDR3: TGTGCCAGCAGCTTGCGCAGGGGTTACGAGCAGTACTTC.

This sequence joins TRBV30 and TRBJ2-5, with 8 bases matching TRBD1. The germline V gene has CDR1 GTSNPN and CDR2 SVGIG (reference sequence). V dropped 5 bases and J dropped 4; count of bases not matched to a gene: 6. This CDR3 has 13 residues. For the CDR3, the DNA is TGTGCCTGGGTCCGACAGGGGAGAGAGACCCAGTACTTC. This gives the protein CAWVRQGRETQYF.

This clone has only a few counts. J is TRBJ1-2 and V is TRBV29-1, with 7 bases lining up with TRBD1. V lost 6 bases, J lost 2 bases, and 18 bases stayed unmatched. The CDR3 totals 17 residues. From germline, CDR1 is SQVTM and CDR2 ANQGSEA. For the CDR3, the DNA is TGCAGCGTCCAAGGTCGACAGGGATCCCTCGAGAACTATGGCTACACCTTC. This gives the protein CSVQGRQGSLENYGYTF.

The CDR3 reads CASSVRSGTGPYNEQFF. For the CDR3, the DNA is TGTGCCAGCAGCGTACGGTCCGGGACAGGGCCCTACAATGAGCAGTTCTTC. V gene TRBV9 combines with J gene TRBJ2-1; 9 bases map to TRBD1. Per germline, CDR1 SGDLS and CDR2 YYNGEE. The CDR3 contains 17 residues. Trimming removed 1 base from V and 2 bases from J; junction bases left unmatched: 7.

The rearrangement uses TRBV27 and TRBJ1-5, with 11 bases lining up with TRBD1. This CDR3 has 15 amino acids. V lost 5 bases to trimming and J lost 4 bases; unmatched junction nucleotides: 4. From germline, CDR1 is MNHEY and CDR2 SMNVEV (reference sequence). CDR3 nucleotides: TGTGCCAGCAGTCAAGGGACAGGGGGGAATCAGCCCCAGCATTTT. Translation gives CASSQGTGGNQPQHF.

This clone was found once. Written as DNA, the CDR3 is TGCAGCGCTCAACCAGGGACAGCCACTGAAGCTTTCTTT. This encodes CSAQPGTATEAFF. This chain connects TRBV29-1 to TRBJ1-1; 7 nucleotides agree with TRBD1. J gave up 4 bases and V 7 bases, and 9 bases lay outside the gene matches. The CDR3 extends over 13 amino acids. Germline V lookup: CDR1 SQVTM, CDR2 ANQGSEA.

The chain carries TRBV5-1 and TRBJ1-2; no clear D gene. V gave up 0 bases and J gave up 1 base, with 7 bases separating them. Germline-derived CDR1 and CDR2 are SGHRS and YFSETQ. The CDR3 runs to 14 residues. This CDR3 is CASSLDGNNYGYTF. Here the CDR3 DNA reads TGCGCCAGCAGCTTGGACGGGAATAACTATGGCTACACCTTC.

The chain couples TRBV7-2 to TRBJ1-3; D call uncertain. The CDR3 sequence is 15 residues long. Germline values: CDR1 SGHTA, CDR2 FQGNSA. Trimming stripped 5 bases from V and 0 bases from J, with 11 bases between. The CDR3: CASSPQGLSGNTIYF. Written as DNA, the CDR3 is TGTGCCAGCAGCCCGCAAGGACTCTCTGGAAACACCATATATTTT.

The chain uses TRBV28 and TRBJ1-3, with D maybe TRBD1 (5 bases). CDR1 is MDHEN and CDR2 is SYDVKM in the germline V gene. This CDR3 is 15 amino acids long. The V end was cut by 5 bases, the J end by 4 bases, with 15 bases between. The CDR3, as DNA: TGTGCCAGCAGTCGTTATCAGGGAACAGGAAACACCATATATTTT. Protein sequence: CASSRYQGTGNTIYF.